This TCR beta chain was profiled in a study of OX40 agonist ivuxolimab in advanced cancers. Study overall: Three individuals attained partial responses, comprising one hepatocellular carcinoma case and two cutaneous melanoma cases. Findings and caveats of the study: At 0.1 to 3.0 mg/kg, clonal expansion of CD4+ and CD8+ blood T cells had occurred by week 6. Individuals who were partial responders at 0.1-3.0 mg/kg had clonal expansion that ranked among the lowest.

About this clone: Its antigen is still unknown.

Trimming cost V 1 base and J 2 bases; bases outside gene matches: 5. Germline V gene data show CDR1 as LNHDA and CDR2 as SQIVND (reference sequence). The CDR3 spans 15 residues. Some clones are missing from TCRdb's copy, which holds only in-frame ones; the method was immunoSEQ multiplex PCR. This table has about 45,000 clones, around 84% appearing once. Peripheral blood came from all dose cohorts at three timepoints. The clonotype comes from an adult with an advanced solid tumor such as melanoma, head and neck, liver or kidney cancer. The chain recombines TRBV19 with TRBJ2-7; 7 bases fit TRBD2. Sequencing used CD4+ or CD8+ T cells sorted from blood, obtained in a trial of the OX40 agonist ivuxolimab. CDR3 DNA sequence: TGTGCCAGTAGTATAGTGGCGGGAGATCCCTACGAGCAGTACTTC. It specifies CASSIVAGDPYEQYF.